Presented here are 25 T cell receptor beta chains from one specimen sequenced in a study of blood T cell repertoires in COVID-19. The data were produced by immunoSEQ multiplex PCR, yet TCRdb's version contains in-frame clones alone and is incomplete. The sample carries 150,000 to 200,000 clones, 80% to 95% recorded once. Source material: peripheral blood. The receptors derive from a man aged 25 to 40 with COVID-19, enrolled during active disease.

CDR3 protein: CASSSREWVYGYTF. The CDR3 nucleotides read TGTGCCAGCAGCTCGCGGGAGTGGGTCTATGGCTACACCTTC. V usage is TRBV5-5 and J usage is TRBJ1-2; D is undetermined. Germline V CDR1 and CDR2: SGHKS, YYEKEE (reference sequence). The V end was cut by 3 bases, the J end by 4 bases, with 13 bases between. The CDR3 length is 14 residues.

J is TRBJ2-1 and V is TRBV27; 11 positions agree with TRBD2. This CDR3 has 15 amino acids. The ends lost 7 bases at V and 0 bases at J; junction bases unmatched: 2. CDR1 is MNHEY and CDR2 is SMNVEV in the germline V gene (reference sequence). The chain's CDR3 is CASKLAGASYNEQFF. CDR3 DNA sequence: TGTGCCAGCAAACTAGCGGGGGCCTCCTACAATGAGCAGTTCTTC.

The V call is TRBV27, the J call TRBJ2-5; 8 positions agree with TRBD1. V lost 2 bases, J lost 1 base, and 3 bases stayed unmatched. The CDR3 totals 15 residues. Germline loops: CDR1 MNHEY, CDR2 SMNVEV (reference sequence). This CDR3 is CASSLNRGVQETQYF. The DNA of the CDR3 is TGTGCCAGCAGTTTAAACAGGGGGGTCCAAGAGACCCAGTACTTC.

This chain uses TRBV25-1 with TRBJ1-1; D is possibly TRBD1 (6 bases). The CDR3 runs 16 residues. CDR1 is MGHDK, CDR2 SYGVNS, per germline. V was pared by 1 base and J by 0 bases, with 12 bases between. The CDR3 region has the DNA TGTGCCAGCAGTGAATCTTTGGGGGCAGTGAACACTGAAGCTTTCTTT. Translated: CASSESLGAVNTEAFF. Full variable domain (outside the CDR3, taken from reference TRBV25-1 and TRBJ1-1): EADIYQTPRYLVIGTGKKITLECSQTMGHDKMYWYQQDPGMELHLIHYSYGVNSTEKGDLSSESTVSRIRTEHFPLTLESARPSHTSQYLCASSESLGAVNTEAFFGQGTRLTVV.

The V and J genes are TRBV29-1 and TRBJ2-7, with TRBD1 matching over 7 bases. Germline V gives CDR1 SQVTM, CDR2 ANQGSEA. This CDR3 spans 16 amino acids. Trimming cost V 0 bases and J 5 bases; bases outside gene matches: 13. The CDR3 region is CSVEDPETGLRNEQYF. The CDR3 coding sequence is TGCAGCGTTGAAGATCCTGAGACAGGGCTACGAAACGAGCAGTACTTC.

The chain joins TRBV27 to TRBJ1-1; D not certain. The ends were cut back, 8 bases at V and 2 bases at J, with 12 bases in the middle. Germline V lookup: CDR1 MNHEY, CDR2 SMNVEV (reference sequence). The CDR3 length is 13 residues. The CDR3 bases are TGTGCCAGCCGGAGCGGGGTTAACACTGAAGCTTTCTTT. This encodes CASRSGVNTEAFF.

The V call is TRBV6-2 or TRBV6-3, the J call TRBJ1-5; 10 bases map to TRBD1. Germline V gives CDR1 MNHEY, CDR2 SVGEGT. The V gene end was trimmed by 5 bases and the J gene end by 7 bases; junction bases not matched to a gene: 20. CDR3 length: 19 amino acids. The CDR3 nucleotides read TGTGCCAGCAGTCTGATTTCCGGGACAGGGGAGCGGTTTTACCAGCCCCAGCATTTT. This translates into CASSLISGTGERFYQPQHF.

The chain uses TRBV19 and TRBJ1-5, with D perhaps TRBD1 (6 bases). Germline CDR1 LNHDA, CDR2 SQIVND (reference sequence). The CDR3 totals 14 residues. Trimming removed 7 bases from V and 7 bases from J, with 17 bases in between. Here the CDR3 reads CASNHQGLGQPQHF. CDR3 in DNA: TGTGCCAGTAACCACCAGGGGTTGGGACAGCCCCAGCATTTT.

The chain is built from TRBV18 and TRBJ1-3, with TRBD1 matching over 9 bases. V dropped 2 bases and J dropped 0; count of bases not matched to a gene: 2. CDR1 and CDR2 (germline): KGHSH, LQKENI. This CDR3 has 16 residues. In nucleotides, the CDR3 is TGTGCCAGCTCACCAACGACAGGGGGCTCTGGAAACACCATATATTTT. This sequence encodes CASSPTTGGSGNTIYF.

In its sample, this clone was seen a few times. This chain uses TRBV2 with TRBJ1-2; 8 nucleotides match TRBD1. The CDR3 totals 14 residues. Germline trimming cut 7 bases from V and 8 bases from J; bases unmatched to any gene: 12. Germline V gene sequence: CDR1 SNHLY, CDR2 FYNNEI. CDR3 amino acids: CASTFTGQGQGYTF. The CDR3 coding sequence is TGTGCCAGCACATTCACTGGACAGGGTCAAGGCTACACCTTC. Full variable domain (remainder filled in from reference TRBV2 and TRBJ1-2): EPEVTQTPSHQVTQMGQEVILRCVPISNHLYFYWYRQILGQKVEFLVSFYNNEISEKSEIFDDQFSVERPDGSNFTLKIRSTKLEDSAMYFCASTFTGQGQGYTFGSGTRLTVV.

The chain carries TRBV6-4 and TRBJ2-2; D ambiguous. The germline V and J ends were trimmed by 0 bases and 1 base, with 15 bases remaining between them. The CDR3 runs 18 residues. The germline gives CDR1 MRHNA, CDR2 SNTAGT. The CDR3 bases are TGTGCCAGCAGTGACTCAGCGACTCCCGCTTGGAACACCGGGGAGCTGTTTTTT. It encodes CASSDSATPAWNTGELFF.

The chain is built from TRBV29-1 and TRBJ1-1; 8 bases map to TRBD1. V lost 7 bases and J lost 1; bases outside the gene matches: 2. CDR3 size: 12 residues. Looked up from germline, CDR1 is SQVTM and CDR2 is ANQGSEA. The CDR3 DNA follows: TGCAGCGGCAGGGGGCCGAACACTGAAGCTTTCTTT. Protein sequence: CSGRGPNTEAFF.

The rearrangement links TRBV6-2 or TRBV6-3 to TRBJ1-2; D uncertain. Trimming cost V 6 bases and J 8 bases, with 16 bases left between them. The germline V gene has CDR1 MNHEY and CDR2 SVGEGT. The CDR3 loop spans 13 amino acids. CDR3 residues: CASSLGRAQGYTF. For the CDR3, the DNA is TGTGCCAGCAGCCTAGGGAGGGCGCAAGGCTACACCTTC.

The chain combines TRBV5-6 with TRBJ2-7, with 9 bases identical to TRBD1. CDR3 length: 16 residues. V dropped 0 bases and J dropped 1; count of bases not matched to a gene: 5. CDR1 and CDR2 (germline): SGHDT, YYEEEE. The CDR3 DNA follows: TGTGCCAGCAGCTTGGGGACAGGGGTTTCATCCTACGAGCAGTACTTC. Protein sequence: CASSLGTGVSSYEQYF.

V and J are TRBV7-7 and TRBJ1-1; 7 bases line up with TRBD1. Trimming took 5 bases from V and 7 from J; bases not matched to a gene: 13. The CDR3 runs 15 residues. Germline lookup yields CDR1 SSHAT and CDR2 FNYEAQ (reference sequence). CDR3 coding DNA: TGTGCCAGCAGCCCAGACCAGGGGGGAAGAGGTGAAGCTTTCTTT. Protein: CASSPDQGGRGEAFF. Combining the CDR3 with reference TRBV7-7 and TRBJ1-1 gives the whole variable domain GAGVSQSPRYKVTKRGQDVTLRCDPISSHATLYWYQQALGQGPEFLTYFNYEAQPDKSGLPSDRFSAERPEGSISTLTIQRTEQRDSAMYRCASSPDQGGRGEAFFGQGTRLTVV.

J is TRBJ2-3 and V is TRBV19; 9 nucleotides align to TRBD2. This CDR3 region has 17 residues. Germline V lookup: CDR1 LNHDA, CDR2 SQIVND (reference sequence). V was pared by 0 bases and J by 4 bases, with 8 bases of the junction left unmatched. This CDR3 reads CASSIDLAGGLADTQYF. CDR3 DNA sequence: TGTGCCAGTAGTATAGATCTCGCGGGAGGGTTGGCAGATACGCAGTATTTT.

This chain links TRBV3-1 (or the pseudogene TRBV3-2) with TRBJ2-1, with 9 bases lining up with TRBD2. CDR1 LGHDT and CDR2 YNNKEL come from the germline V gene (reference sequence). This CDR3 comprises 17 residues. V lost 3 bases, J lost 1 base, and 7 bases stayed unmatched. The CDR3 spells CASSQIQREVSYNEQFF. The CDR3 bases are TGTGCCAGCAGCCAGATTCAGCGGGAGGTGTCCTACAATGAGCAGTTCTTC.

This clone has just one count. The CDR3 DNA reads as TGTGCCAGCACCAGGGGAGCGAACTATGGCTACACCTTC. It translates to CASTRGANYGYTF. J is TRBJ1-2 and V is TRBV3-1 (or the pseudogene TRBV3-2), with D tentatively TRBD1 (6 bases). V was pared by 7 bases and J by 2 bases, with 11 bases between. Germline V gives CDR1 LGHDT, CDR2 YNNKEL (reference sequence). CDR3 size: 13 residues.

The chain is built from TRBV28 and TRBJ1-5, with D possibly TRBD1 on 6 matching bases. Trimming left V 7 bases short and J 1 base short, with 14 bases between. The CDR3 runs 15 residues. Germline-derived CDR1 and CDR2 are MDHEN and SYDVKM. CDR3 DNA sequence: TGTGCCAGCACCCTTTTTGGGGGCAGCAATCAGCCCCAGCATTTT. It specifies CASTLFGGSNQPQHF. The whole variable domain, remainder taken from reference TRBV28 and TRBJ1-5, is DVKVTQSSRYLVKRTGEKVFLECVQDMDHENMFWYRQDPGLGLRLIYFSYDVKMKEKGDIPEGYSVSREKKERFSLILESASTNQTSMYLCASTLFGGSNQPQHFGDGTRLSIL.

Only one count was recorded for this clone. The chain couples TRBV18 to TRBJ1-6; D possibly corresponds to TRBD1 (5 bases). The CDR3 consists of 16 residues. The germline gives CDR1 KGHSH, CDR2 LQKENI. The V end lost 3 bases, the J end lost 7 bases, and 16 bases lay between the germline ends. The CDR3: CASSPADTSNNSPLHF. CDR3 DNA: TGTGCCAGCTCACCTGCGGACACGTCAAACAATTCACCCCTCCACTTT.

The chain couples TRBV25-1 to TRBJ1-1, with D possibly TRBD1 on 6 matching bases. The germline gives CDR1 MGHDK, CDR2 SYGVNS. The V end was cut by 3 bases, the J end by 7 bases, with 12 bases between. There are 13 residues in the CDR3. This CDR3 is CASSDSQGVEAFF. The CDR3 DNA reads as TGTGCCAGCAGTGATTCACAGGGAGTTGAAGCTTTCTTT.

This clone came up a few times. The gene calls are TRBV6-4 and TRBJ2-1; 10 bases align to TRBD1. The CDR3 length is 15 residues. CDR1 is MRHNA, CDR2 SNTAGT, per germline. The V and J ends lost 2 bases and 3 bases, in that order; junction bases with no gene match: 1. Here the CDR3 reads CASSDRTGGYNEQFF. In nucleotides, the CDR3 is TGTGCCAGCAGTGACAGGACAGGGGGCTACAATGAGCAGTTCTTC.

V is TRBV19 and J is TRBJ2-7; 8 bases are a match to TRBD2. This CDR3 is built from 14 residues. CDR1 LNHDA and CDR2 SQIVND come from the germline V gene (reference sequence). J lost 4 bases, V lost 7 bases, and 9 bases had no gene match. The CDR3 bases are TGTGCCAGTAACGGACTAGCACCTCCTTACGAGCAGTACTTC. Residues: CASNGLAPPYEQYF.

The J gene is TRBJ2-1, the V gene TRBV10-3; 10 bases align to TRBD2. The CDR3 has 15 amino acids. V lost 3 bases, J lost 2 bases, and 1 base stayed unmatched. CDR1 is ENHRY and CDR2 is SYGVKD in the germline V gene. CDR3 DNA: TGTGCCATCAGTGAAGCGGGAGGGACCTACAATGAGCAGTTCTTC. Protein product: CAISEAGGTYNEQFF.

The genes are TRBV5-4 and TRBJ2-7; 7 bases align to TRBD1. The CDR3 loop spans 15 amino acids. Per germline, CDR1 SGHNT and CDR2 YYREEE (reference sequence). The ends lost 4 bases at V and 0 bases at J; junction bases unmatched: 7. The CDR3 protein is CASSLPGTASYEQYF. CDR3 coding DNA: TGTGCCAGCAGCCTGCCGGGGACAGCCTCCTACGAGCAGTACTTC.